The 9 T cell receptor beta chains listed next were all sequenced from one sample in a study of response to subunit inactivated influenza vaccine. In TCRdb, the RT-PCR reads were re-called with MiXCR into one record per CDR3 protein. The data show about 170,000 distinct CDR3 sequences, roughly 10% seen once. Here the sequenced sample was CD8+ T cells sorted from PBMCs, taken less than 30 months after vaccination. These receptor sequences come from a man in his fifties or sixties who received an inactivated influenza vaccine.

The rearrangement links TRBV6-1 to TRBJ2-1; D is ambiguous. Germline V CDR1 and CDR2: MNHNS, SASEGT. The CDR3 is 14 residues long. The V and J ends lost 4 bases and 1 base respectively, with 8 bases between them. This CDR3 is CASSVLGSYNEQFF. CDR3 DNA: TGTGCCAGCAGTGTCTTGGGGTCCTACAATGAGCAGTTCTTC.

This clonotype was seen more than once but under ten times. The chain uses TRBV4-3 and TRBJ2-1; no clear D gene. Germline lookup yields CDR1 LGHNA and CDR2 YSLEER. Deletions cut 3 bases from V and 1 base from J, with 10 bases between. The CDR3 is made up of 15 amino acids. CDR3 in amino acids: CASSHRLGSYNEQFF. The CDR3 DNA is TGCGCCAGCAGCCACCGACTGGGTTCCTACAATGAGCAGTTCTTC.

The rearrangement uses TRBV29-1 and TRBJ2-5, with TRBD1 matching over 12 bases. Germline lookup yields CDR1 SQVTM and CDR2 ANQGSEA. V lost 4 bases, J lost 2 bases, and 8 bases stayed unmatched. This CDR3 has 16 residues. CDR3 loop: CSVGPPGQGAQETQYF. CDR3 coding DNA: TGCAGCGTTGGGCCTCCGGGACAGGGGGCTCAAGAGACCCAGTACTTC. The whole variable domain, filled in from reference TRBV29-1 and TRBJ2-5, reads SAVISQKPSRDICQRGTSLTIQCQVDSQVTMMFWYRQQPGQSLTLIATANQGSEATYESGFVIDKFPISRPNLTFSTLTVSNMSPEDSSIYLCSVGPPGQGAQETQYFGPGTRLLVL.

This chain links TRBV15 with TRBJ2-3, with unresolved D. This CDR3 has 14 residues. In germline, CDR1 is LNHNV, CDR2 YYDKDF (reference sequence). V dropped 1 base and J dropped 3 bases, with 8 bases sitting between them. The DNA of the CDR3 is TGTGCCACCAGCAGAGTGGCCTTAACAGATACGCAGTATTTT. This sequence encodes CATSRVALTDTQYF.

This clonotype came up a few times. The chain employs TRBV12-3 or TRBV12-4 and TRBJ2-2; 8 bases fit TRBD2. This CDR3 has 15 amino acids. V was clipped by 1 base and J by 7 bases; unmatched bases: 5. CDR3 region: CASSLGRGASGELFF. In nucleotides, the CDR3 is TGTGCCAGCAGTTTAGGGCGGGGGGCGAGCGGGGAGCTGTTTTTT.

This clonotype was seen a few times. The rearrangement joins TRBV9 to TRBJ2-6; no definite D call. Germline CDR1 is SGDLS and CDR2 is YYNGEE. The CDR3 loop spans 14 amino acids. The ends were cut back, 4 bases at V and 1 base at J, with 6 bases in the middle. CDR3 sequence: CASSPSSGANVLTF. The CDR3 coding sequence is TGTGCCAGCAGCCCCTCGTCTGGGGCCAACGTCCTGACTTTC.

The V and J genes are TRBV15 and TRBJ1-6, with D uncertain. The CDR3 is 13 residues long. V was cut by 4 bases and J by 7 bases, with 8 bases left in between. The germline CDR1 and CDR2 sequences are LNHNV and YYDKDF (reference sequence). The CDR3 spells CATSIGLNSPLHF. CDR3 sequence (DNA): TGTGCCACCAGCATTGGACTGAATTCACCCCTCCACTTT. The variable domain in full, with the rest retrieved from reference TRBV15 and TRBJ1-6, is DAMVIQNPRYQVTQFGKPVTLSCSQTLNHNVMYWYQQKSSQAPKLLFHYYDKDFNNEADTPDNFQSRRPNTSFCFLDIRSPGLGDTAMYLCATSIGLNSPLHFGNGTRLTVT.

Many counts were recorded for this clonotype. V and J are TRBV12-3 or TRBV12-4 and TRBJ2-3; the D is unclear. This CDR3 is built from 14 residues. Trimming cost V 3 bases and J 1 base, with 8 bases left between them. CDR3 in amino acids: CASSFDGRTDTQYF. In DNA form, the CDR3 reads TGTGCCAGCAGTTTTGACGGACGCACAGATACGCAGTATTTT.

This clonotype occurred a few times. The V and J genes are TRBV14 and TRBJ2-5; D is possibly TRBD1 (6 bases). Germline-derived CDR1 and CDR2 are SGHDN and FVKESK. This CDR3 comprises 15 residues. V lost 2 bases, J lost 5 bases, and 15 bases lay in between. The CDR3 loop is CASSQIFDRWETQYF. CDR3 nucleotide sequence: TGTGCCAGCAGCCAAATTTTCGACAGGTGGGAGACCCAGTACTTC.